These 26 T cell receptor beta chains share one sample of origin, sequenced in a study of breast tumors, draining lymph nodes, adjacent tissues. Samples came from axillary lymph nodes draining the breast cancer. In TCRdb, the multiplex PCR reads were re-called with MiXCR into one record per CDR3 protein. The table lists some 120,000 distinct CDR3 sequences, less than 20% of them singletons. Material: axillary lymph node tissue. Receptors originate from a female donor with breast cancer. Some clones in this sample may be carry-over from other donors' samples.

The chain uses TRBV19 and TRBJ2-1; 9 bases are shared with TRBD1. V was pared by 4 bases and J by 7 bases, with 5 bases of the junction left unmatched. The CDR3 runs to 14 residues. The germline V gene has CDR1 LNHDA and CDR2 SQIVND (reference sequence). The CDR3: CASSRGQGINEQFF. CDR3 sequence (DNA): TGTGCCAGTAGTAGAGGACAGGGGATTAATGAGCAGTTCTTC.

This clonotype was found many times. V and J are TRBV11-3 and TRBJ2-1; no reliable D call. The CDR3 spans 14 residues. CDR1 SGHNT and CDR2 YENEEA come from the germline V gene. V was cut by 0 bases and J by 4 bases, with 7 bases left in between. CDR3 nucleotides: TGTGCCAGCAGCTTAGATCGTGTGTACAATGAGCAGTTCTTC. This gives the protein CASSLDRVYNEQFF.

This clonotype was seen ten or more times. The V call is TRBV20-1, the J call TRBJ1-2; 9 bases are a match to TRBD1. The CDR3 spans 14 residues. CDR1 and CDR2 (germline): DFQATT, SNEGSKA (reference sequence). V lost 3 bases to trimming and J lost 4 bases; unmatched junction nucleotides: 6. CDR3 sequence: CSASRDRVGYGYTF. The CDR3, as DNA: TGCAGTGCTAGTAGGGACAGGGTAGGCTATGGCTACACCTTC.

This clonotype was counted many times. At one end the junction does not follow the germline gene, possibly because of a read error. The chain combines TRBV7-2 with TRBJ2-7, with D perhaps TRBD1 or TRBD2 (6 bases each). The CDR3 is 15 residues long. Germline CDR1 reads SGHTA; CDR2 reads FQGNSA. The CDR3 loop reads CASRLSVNRGDEQYF. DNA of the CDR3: TGTGCCAGCCGCTTAAGTGTTAATAGGGGGGACGAGCAGTACTTC.

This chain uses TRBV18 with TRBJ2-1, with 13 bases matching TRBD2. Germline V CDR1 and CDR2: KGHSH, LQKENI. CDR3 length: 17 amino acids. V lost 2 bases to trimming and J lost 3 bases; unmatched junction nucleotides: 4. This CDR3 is CASSPTSGRGYYNEQFF. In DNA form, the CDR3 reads TGTGCCAGCTCACCAACTAGCGGGAGGGGTTACTACAATGAGCAGTTCTTC. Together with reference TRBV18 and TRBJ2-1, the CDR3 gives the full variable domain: NAGVMQNPRHLVRRRGQEARLRCSPMKGHSHVYWYRQLPEEGLKFMVYLQKENIIDESGMPKERFSAEFPKEGPSILRIQQVVRGDSAAYFCASSPTSGRGYYNEQFFGPGTRLTVL.

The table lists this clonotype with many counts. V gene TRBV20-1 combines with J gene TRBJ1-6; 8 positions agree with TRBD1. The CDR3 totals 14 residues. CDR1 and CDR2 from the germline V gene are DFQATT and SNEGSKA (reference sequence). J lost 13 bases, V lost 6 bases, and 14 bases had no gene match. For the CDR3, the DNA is TGCAGTGCAAGGACAGGGCCTCCGATTTCCCCCCTCCACTTT. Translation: CSARTGPPISPLHF.

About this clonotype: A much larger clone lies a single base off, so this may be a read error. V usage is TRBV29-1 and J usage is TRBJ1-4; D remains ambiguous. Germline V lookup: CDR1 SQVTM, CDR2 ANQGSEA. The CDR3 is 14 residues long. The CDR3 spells CSAIGRPTNEKLFF. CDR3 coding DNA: TGCAGTGCTATTGGGCGCCCAACTAATGAAAAACTGTTTTTT.

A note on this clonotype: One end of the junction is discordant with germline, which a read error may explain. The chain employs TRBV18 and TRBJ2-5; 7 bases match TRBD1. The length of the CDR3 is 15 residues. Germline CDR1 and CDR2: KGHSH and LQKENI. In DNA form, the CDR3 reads TGTGCCAGCACACCCCTGGACAGGTACCAAGAGACCCAGTACTTC. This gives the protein CASTPLDRYQETQYF.

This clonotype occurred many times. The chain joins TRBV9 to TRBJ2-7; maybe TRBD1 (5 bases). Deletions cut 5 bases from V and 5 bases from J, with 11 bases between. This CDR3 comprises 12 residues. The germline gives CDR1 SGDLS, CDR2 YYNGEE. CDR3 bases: TGTGCCAGCAGAGGACCAGGGAACGAGCAGTACTTC. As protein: CASRGPGNEQYF.

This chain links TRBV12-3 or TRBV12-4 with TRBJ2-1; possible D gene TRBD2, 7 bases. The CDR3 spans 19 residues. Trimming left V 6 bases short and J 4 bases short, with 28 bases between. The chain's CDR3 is CASRPGGGASGRYYNEQFF. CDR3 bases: TGTGCCAGCAGACCTGGGGGGGGGGCTAGCGGAAGATATTACAATGAGCAGTTCTTC.

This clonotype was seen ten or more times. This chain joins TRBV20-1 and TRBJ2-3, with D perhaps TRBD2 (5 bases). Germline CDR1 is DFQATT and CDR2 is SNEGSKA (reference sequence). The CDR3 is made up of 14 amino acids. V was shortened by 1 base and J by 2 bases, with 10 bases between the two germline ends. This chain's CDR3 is CSARVTGITDTQYF. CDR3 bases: TGCAGTGCTAGAGTAACGGGGATCACAGATACGCAGTATTTT.

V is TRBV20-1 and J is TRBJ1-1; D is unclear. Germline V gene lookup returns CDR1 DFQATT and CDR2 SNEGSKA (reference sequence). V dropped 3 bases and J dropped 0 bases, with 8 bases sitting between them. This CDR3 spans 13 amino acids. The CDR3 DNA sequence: TGCAGTGCTAGGGAGCCTATGAACACTGAAGCTTTCTTT. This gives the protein CSAREPMNTEAFF.

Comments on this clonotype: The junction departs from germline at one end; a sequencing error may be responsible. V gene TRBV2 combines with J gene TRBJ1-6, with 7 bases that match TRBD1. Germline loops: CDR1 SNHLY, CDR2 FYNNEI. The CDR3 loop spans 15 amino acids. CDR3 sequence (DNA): TGTGCCAGCAGTGCCAGGACAGGAGGTGATCCACCCCTCCACTTC. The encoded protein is CASSARTGGDPPLHF.

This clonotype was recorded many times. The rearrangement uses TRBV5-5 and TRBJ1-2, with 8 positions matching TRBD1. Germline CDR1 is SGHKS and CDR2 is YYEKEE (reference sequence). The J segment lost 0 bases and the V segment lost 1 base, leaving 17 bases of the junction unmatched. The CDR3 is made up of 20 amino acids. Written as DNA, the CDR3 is TGTGCCAGCAGCTTGTTTATTCCGGGACAGGCTACCACCGCTAACTATGGCTACACCTTC. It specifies CASSLFIPGQATTANYGYTF.

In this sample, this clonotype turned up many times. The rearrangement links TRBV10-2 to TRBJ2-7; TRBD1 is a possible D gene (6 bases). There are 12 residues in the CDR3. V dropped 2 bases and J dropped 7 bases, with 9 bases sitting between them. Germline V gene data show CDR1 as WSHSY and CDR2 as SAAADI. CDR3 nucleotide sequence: TGCGCCAGCAGTGAGACAGGGCGAGAGCAGTACTTC. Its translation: CASSETGREQYF.

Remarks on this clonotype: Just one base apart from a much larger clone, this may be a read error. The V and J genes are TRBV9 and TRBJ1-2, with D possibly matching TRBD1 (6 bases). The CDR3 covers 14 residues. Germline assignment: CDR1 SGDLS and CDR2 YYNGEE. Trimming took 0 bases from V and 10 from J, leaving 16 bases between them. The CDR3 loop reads CASSVDRQGPDYTF. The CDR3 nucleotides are TGTGCCAGCAGCGTAGATCGGCAGGGGCCCGACTACACCTTC.

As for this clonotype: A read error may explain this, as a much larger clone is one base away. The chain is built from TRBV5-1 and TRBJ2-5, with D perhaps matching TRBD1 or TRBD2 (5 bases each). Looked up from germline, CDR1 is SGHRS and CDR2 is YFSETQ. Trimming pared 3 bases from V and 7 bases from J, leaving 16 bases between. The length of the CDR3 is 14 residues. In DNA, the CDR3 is TGCGCCAGCAGCTCGGGGCTTGGAGCCGGGACCCAGTACTTC. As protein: CASSSGLGAGTQYF.

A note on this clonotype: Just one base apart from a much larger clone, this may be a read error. CDR3 DNA: TGTGCCAGCAGCTATACCCGGGGCGGGAGGTACAATGAGCAGTTCTTC. Translated, it gives CASSYTRGGRYNEQFF. The chain combines TRBV7-8 with TRBJ2-1; 8 bases align to TRBD2. The CDR3 runs 16 residues. The V segment lost 4 bases and the J segment 4 bases; nucleotides outside the gene matches: 9. From germline, CDR1 is SGHVS and CDR2 FQNEAQ.

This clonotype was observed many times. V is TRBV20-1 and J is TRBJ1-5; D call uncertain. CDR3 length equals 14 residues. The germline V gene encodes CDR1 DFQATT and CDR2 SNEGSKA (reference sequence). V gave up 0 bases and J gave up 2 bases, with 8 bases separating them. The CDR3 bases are TGCAGTGCTAGAGAGGGTAGTGGCAATCAGCCCCAGCATTTT. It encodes CSAREGSGNQPQHF.

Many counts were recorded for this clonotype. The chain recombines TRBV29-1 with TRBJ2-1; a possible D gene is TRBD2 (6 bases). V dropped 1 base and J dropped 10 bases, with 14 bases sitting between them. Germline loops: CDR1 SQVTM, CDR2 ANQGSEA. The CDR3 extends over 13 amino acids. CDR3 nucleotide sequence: TGCAGCGTTGAAGGGTCCTGGAGGGGAGAGCAGTTCTTC. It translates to CSVEGSWRGEQFF.

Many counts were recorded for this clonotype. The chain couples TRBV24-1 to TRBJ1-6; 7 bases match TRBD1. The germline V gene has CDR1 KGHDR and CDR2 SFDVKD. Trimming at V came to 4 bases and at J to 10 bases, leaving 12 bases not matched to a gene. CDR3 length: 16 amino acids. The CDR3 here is CATSDPRQGEGSPLHF. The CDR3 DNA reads TGTGCCACCAGTGACCCAAGACAGGGAGAAGGCTCACCCCTCCACTTT.

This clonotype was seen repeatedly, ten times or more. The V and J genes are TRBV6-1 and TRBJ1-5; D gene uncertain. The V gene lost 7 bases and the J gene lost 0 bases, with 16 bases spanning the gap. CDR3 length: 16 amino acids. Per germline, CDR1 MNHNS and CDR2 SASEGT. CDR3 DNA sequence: TGTGCCAGCAAGTCCCGGCAGACGTATAGCAATCAGCCCCAGCATTTT. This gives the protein CASKSRQTYSNQPQHF.

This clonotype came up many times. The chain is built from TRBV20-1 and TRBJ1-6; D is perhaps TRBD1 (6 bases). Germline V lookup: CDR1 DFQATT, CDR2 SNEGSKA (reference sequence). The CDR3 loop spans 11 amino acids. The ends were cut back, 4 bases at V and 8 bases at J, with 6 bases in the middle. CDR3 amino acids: CSATGDSPLHF. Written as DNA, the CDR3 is TGCAGTGCTACAGGGGATTCACCCCTCCACTTT.

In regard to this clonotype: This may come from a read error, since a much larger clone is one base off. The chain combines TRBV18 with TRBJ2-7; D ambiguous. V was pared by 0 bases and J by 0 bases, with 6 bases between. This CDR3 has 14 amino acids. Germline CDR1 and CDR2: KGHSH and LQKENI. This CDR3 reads CASSPPNNSYEQYF. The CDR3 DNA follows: TGTGCCAGCTCACCACCGAACAACTCCTACGAGCAGTACTTC. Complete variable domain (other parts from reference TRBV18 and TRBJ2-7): NAGVMQNPRHLVRRRGQEARLRCSPMKGHSHVYWYRQLPEEGLKFMVYLQKENIIDESGMPKERFSAEFPKEGPSILRIQQVVRGDSAAYFCASSPPNNSYEQYFGPGTRLTVT.

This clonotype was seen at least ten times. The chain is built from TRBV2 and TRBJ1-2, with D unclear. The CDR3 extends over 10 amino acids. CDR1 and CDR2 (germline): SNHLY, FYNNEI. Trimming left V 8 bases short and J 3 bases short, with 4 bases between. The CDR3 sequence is CASYDYGYTF. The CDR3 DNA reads TGTGCCAGCTATGACTATGGCTACACCTTC.

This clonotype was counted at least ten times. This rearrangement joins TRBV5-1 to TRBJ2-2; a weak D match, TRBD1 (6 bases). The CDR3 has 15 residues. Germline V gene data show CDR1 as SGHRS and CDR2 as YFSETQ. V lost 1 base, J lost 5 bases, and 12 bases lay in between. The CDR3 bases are TGCGCCAGCAGCTTGATGGCAGGGGTTACCGGGGAGCTGTTTTTT. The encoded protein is CASSLMAGVTGELFF.